Below are 6 T cell receptor beta chains sequenced from a single sample in a study of blood T cell repertoires in COVID-19. Sequencing used immunoSEQ multiplex PCR; TCRdb keeps in-frame clones, though not all of them. The sample includes hundreds of thousands of clones, approximately 85% of them seen just once. Source material: peripheral blood. The origin of the receptors is a man aged 50-59 years with active or convalescent COVID-19.

V usage is TRBV11-3 and J usage is TRBJ2-1; 7 bases agree with TRBD2. J lost 6 bases, V lost 1 base, and 9 bases had no gene match. Germline V gene data show CDR1 as SGHNT and CDR2 as YENEEA. The CDR3 totals 16 residues. The CDR3 DNA reads as TGTGCCAGCAGCTTAGTCCGGGGAGGGCCGTTCAATGAGCAGTTCTTC. As protein: CASSLVRGGPFNEQFF.

The chain combines TRBV4-1 with TRBJ1-3; 12 bases are a match to TRBD1. Trimming took 7 bases from V and 7 from J; bases not matched to a gene: 5. The CDR3 is 14 amino acids. Germline CDR1 and CDR2: MGHRA and YSYEKL. CDR3 nucleotide sequence: TGCGCCAGCACCCCCGGGACAGGGGGCAACACCATATATTTT. This gives the protein CASTPGTGGNTIYF.

The chain carries TRBV12-3 or TRBV12-4 and TRBJ2-5; D is uncertain. There are 13 residues in the CDR3. Trimming shortened V by 7 bases and J by 5 bases, and 14 bases separated the two germline ends. The CDR3 sequence: CASTIRGSETQYF. The CDR3 nucleotides read TGTGCCAGCACCATAAGAGGATCGGAGACCCAGTACTTC.

The V gene is TRBV5-1, the J gene TRBJ2-5; D may be TRBD2 (6 bases). The CDR3 runs 15 residues. From germline, CDR1 is SGHRS and CDR2 YFSETQ. Trimming removed 0 bases at V and 1 base at J, with 10 bases between. CDR3 residues: CASSLDSGVQETQYF. In DNA form, the CDR3 reads TGCGCCAGCAGCTTGGATTCGGGGGTCCAAGAGACCCAGTACTTC.

The chain couples TRBV7-8 to TRBJ1-2; D is possibly TRBD1 (6 bases). The V end lost 5 bases, the J end lost 8 bases, and 27 bases lay between the germline ends. CDR3 length: 17 amino acids. Germline V gene data show CDR1 as SGHVS and CDR2 as FQNEAQ. The CDR3 sequence: CASSPTGRVSSRYGYTF. The CDR3 DNA reads as TGTGCCAGCAGCCCCACAGGGCGCGTCTCGTCGAGGTACGGCTACACCTTC.

Ten or more counts support this clone. Here the CDR3 DNA reads TGTGCCAGCCGGAGGATGGGGACTAGCGTGACAGATACGCAGTATTTT. This codes for CASRRMGTSVTDTQYF. This rearrangement joins TRBV27 to TRBJ2-3; 10 positions agree with TRBD2. This CDR3 has 16 amino acids. Germline assignment: CDR1 MNHEY and CDR2 SMNVEV (reference sequence). The V gene end was trimmed by 8 bases and the J gene end by 3 bases; junction bases not matched to a gene: 11.